Presented here are 21 T cell receptor beta chains from one specimen sequenced in a study of blood T cell repertoires in COVID-19. Here immunoSEQ multiplex PCR was the method, and the copy in TCRdb shows in-frame clones only, minus some. Here the sample spans roughly 410,000 clones, about 88% being singletons. Sequenced: peripheral blood. The receptor set was obtained from a middle-aged woman with COVID-19, enrolled during active disease.

V gene TRBV5-1 combines with J gene TRBJ1-3; tentative D call: TRBD1 (5 bases). Trimming stripped 4 bases from V and 3 bases from J, with 17 bases between. This CDR3 comprises 16 residues. The germline CDR1 and CDR2 sequences are SGHRS and YFSETQ. The chain's CDR3 is CASSGPGKEYGNTIYF. The DNA for the CDR3 is TGCGCCAGCAGCGGTCCAGGGAAGGAATATGGAAACACCATATATTTT.

DNA for the CDR3: TGTGCCAGCAGGGATCTAGCGGGAGGTCTCTACAATGAGCAGTTCTTC. Its protein is CASRDLAGGLYNEQFF. The rearrangement links TRBV2 to TRBJ2-1, with 11 bases lining up with TRBD2. The CDR3 loop spans 16 amino acids. Germline CDR1 reads SNHLY; CDR2 reads FYNNEI. The ends lost 6 bases at V and 3 bases at J; junction bases unmatched: 7.

The chain has TRBV6-2 or TRBV6-3 and TRBJ1-5; the match to TRBD1 covers 10 bases. The CDR3 consists of 17 residues. The V segment lost 2 bases and the J segment 3 bases; nucleotides outside the gene matches: 7. CDR1 and CDR2 from the germline V gene are MNHEY and SVGEGT. DNA for the CDR3: TGTGCCAGCAGTTACCGAACCGGGACAGGGGACAATCAGCCCCAGCATTTT. This codes for CASSYRTGTGDNQPQHF.

The chain joins TRBV28 to TRBJ1-1; D remains unclear. The CDR3 covers 17 residues. V shed 2 bases and J shed 10 bases, with 26 bases lying between them. CDR1 and CDR2 (germline): MDHEN, SYDVKM. CDR3 sequence (DNA): TGTGCCAGCAGTTTAGTTTCCCCCTCGGGAAACCGACCGGGAGCTTTCTTT. This codes for CASSLVSPSGNRPGAFF.

This chain joins TRBV5-6 and TRBJ2-5, with D uncertain. This CDR3 spans 14 amino acids. Germline loops: CDR1 SGHDT, CDR2 YYEEEE. Trimming removed 2 bases at V and 5 bases at J, with 13 bases between. The CDR3 DNA is TGTGCCAGCAGCTTATACTACAAGGAGGAGACCCAGTACTTC. This sequence encodes CASSLYYKEETQYF. The entire variable domain, with the rest obtained from reference TRBV5-6 and TRBJ2-5, is as follows: DAGVTQSPTHLIKTRGQQVTLRCSPKSGHDTVSWYQQALGQGPQFIFQYYEEEERQRGNFPDRFSGHQFPNYSSELNVNALLLGDSALYLCASSLYYKEETQYFGPGTRLLVL.

This sequence joins TRBV4-3 and TRBJ2-7, with D possibly matching TRBD1 (6 bases). Germline V gene data show CDR1 as LGHNA and CDR2 as YSLEER. V was trimmed by 0 bases and J by 4 bases, leaving 13 bases between them. CDR3 size: 15 residues. The CDR3 DNA follows: TGCGCCAGCAGCCAAGATTCGGCAGGGGTGTACGAGCAGTACTTC. Translation: CASSQDSAGVYEQYF.

As DNA, the CDR3 is TGTGCCAGTAGCGGAGCTAATGAAAAACTGTTTTTT. It specifies CASSGANEKLFF. The chain carries TRBV12-3 or TRBV12-4 and TRBJ1-4; no firm D call. V lost 9 bases and J lost 3, with 8 bases in between. There are 12 residues in the CDR3.

This chain connects TRBV12-3 or TRBV12-4 to TRBJ1-6, with 7 bases aligning to TRBD1. The CDR3 is 11 residues long. The ends lost 5 bases at V and 16 bases at J; junction bases unmatched: 5. CDR3 amino acids: CASSHRDSLHF. The CDR3 region has the DNA TGTGCCAGCAGTCACCGGGACAGTCTCCACTTT.

This chain uses TRBV5-8 with TRBJ1-2; no definite D call. The germline CDR1 and CDR2 sequences are SGHTS and YDEGEE. This CDR3 spans 13 amino acids. Trimming took off 2 bases at V and 4 bases at J, with 9 bases between the two ends. CDR3 loop: CASSLRAGYGYTF. The CDR3 DNA reads TGTGCCAGCAGCTTAAGAGCAGGCTATGGCTACACCTTC.

V and J are TRBV6-1 and TRBJ2-1; 10 nucleotides line up with TRBD1. The junction had 19 bases not matched to a gene; V was cut back by 8 bases and J by 9 bases. CDR3 length: 17 amino acids. Germline assignment: CDR1 MNHNS and CDR2 SASEGT. CDR3 in DNA: TGTGCCAGCCGTGGGGGTGGAGGGGACAGGGGATACGGTGAGCAGTTCTTC. Its translation: CASRGGGGDRGYGEQFF.

The rearrangement uses TRBV5-1 and TRBJ2-7; TRBD1 matches 9 bases. The CDR3 has 16 residues. Germline values: CDR1 SGHRS, CDR2 YFSETQ. The V and J ends lost 4 bases and 0 bases, in that order; junction bases with no gene match: 8. The CDR3 loop reads CASSLRQGGSSYEQYF. The CDR3 DNA sequence: TGCGCCAGCAGCCTCCGACAGGGGGGCAGCTCCTACGAGCAGTACTTC. The full variable domain, in which reference TRBV5-1 and TRBJ2-7 provide the parts outside the CDR3, is KAGVTQTPRYLIKTRGQQVTLSCSPISGHRSVSWYQQTPGQGLQFLFEYFSETQRNKGNFPGRFSGRQFSNSRSEMNVSTLELGDSALYLCASSLRQGGSSYEQYFGPGTRLTVT.

The chain links TRBV7-2 to TRBJ1-2; D call uncertain. CDR3 length equals 14 residues. Germline V CDR1 and CDR2: SGHTA, FQGNSA. V lost 3 bases to trimming and J lost 0 bases, with 8 bases between them. CDR3 in amino acids: CASSLSVSNYGYTF. The CDR3, as DNA: TGTGCCAGCAGCTTGTCAGTCTCTAACTATGGCTACACCTTC. Combining the CDR3 with reference TRBV7-2 and TRBJ1-2 gives the whole variable domain GAGVSQSPSNKVTEKGKDVELRCDPISGHTALYWYRQSLGQGLEFLIYFQGNSAPDKSGLPSDRFSAERTGGSVSTLTIQRTQQEDSAVYLCASSLSVSNYGYTFGSGTRLTVV.

CDR3 protein: CASSDVGVTGYTF. The CDR3, as DNA: TGTGCCAGCAGTGACGTCGGGGTTACTGGCTACACCTTC. The V call is TRBV6-1, the J call TRBJ1-2; D is uncertain. Trimming cost V 3 bases and J 7 bases, with 12 bases left between them. The germline CDR1 and CDR2 sequences are MNHNS and SASEGT. The CDR3 consists of 13 residues.

The CDR3 here is CSALLAGGPNEQFF. CDR3 nucleotide sequence: TGCAGCGCTTTACTAGCGGGAGGGCCCAATGAGCAGTTCTTC. The V and J genes are TRBV29-1 and TRBJ2-1, with 13 nucleotides matching TRBD2. With 7 bases clipped from V and 6 bases from J, the junction kept 6 bases outside the gene matches. CDR3 size: 14 residues. Germline CDR1 SQVTM, CDR2 ANQGSEA.

The chain uses TRBV12-3 or TRBV12-4 and TRBJ2-1; TRBD2 matches at 7 bases. CDR3 length: 13 amino acids. The V segment lost 6 bases and the J segment 7 bases; nucleotides outside the gene matches: 6. The CDR3 DNA reads as TGTGCCAGCAGCATCGACGGGGGGAATGAGCAGTTCTTC. Amino acid sequence: CASSIDGGNEQFF.

The chain uses TRBV4-2 and TRBJ1-5; weak D call: TRBD1 (6 bases). This CDR3 contains 14 residues. Between the trimmed V and J ends, which lost 3 bases and 6 bases, there was a span of 12 bases. Looked up from germline, CDR1 is LGHNA and CDR2 is YNFKEQ. In nucleotides, the CDR3 is TGTGCCAGCAGCCAGGCAGGGGAGTTTCAGCCCCAGCATTTT. Protein sequence: CASSQAGEFQPQHF.

The V gene is TRBV28, the J gene TRBJ1-2; 7 nucleotides align to TRBD1. Trimming took 5 bases from V and 6 from J; bases not matched to a gene: 12. The CDR3 contains 15 residues. Germline CDR1 is MDHEN and CDR2 is SYDVKM. The CDR3 coding sequence is TGTGCCAGCAGTCCCCACTCCGACAGGGCCAATGGCTACACCTTC. It yields the protein CASSPHSDRANGYTF.

The chain recombines TRBV7-9 with TRBJ2-2, with a possible D match to TRBD2 (5 bases). Germline V gives CDR1 SEHNR, CDR2 FQNEAQ (reference sequence). The CDR3 runs 15 residues. V was clipped by 7 bases and J by 5 bases, with 17 bases between them. The CDR3 is CASTQRGRRTGELFF. In DNA form, the CDR3 reads TGTGCCAGCACCCAGAGAGGGCGGCGAACCGGGGAGCTGTTTTTT.

The chain couples TRBV3-1 (or the pseudogene TRBV3-2) to TRBJ2-3; TRBD2 agrees at 13 bases. The V gene's germline CDR1 is LGHDT and CDR2 YNNKEL (reference sequence). The trim removed 10 bases at V and 4 bases at J, leaving 5 bases unmatched. The CDR3 sequence is 14 residues long. The CDR3 loop is CATRTSGSADTQYF. CDR3 bases: TGTGCCACCCGGACTAGCGGGAGCGCAGATACGCAGTATTTT.

The V gene is TRBV5-1, the J gene TRBJ2-1; TRBD2 matches at 10 bases. CDR1 and CDR2 (germline): SGHRS, YFSETQ. The J segment lost 0 bases and the V segment lost 3 bases, leaving 9 bases of the junction unmatched. The length of the CDR3 is 18 residues. The DNA of the CDR3 is TGCGCCAGCAGCTCGGGACTAGCGCCCTTAAGCTCCTACAATGAGCAGTTCTTC. It is translated as CASSSGLAPLSSYNEQFF.

The V gene is TRBV19, the J gene TRBJ2-7; 12 bases are a match to TRBD2. Per germline, CDR1 LNHDA and CDR2 SQIVND (reference sequence). The V gene end was trimmed by 4 bases and the J gene end by 3 bases; junction bases not matched to a gene: 4. There are 15 residues in the CDR3. CDR3 DNA: TGTGCCAGTAGTACCGGGACTAGCGGGTTCTACGAGCAGTACTTC. Residues: CASSTGTSGFYEQYF.